This T cell receptor (beta chain) was observed in a study of breast tumors, draining lymph nodes, adjacent tissues. General study findings and limits: Tumor repertoires ranked between lymph nodes and nontumor tissue in diversity, with V and J gene preferences. Tumor T cell lymph node origin was a supported hypothesis, not proven.

This clonotype showed up many times. Its antigen remains unknown. Breast cancer patients provided tissue from their axillary draining lymph nodes. Per the germline V gene, CDR1 is SGHRS and CDR2 is YFSETQ. CDR3 length equals 14 residues. With 4 bases clipped from V and 4 bases from J, the junction kept 3 bases outside the gene matches. One entry per CDR3 protein results from TCRdb running MiXCR on the multiplex PCR reads. This sample has roughly 100,000 distinct CDR3 sequences, with less than 40% found just once. The rearrangement links TRBV5-1 to TRBJ1-4; the match to TRBD1 covers 8 bases. The material sequenced was axillary lymph node tissue. The source of this sequence is a female donor with breast cancer. Some clones in this sample may be carry-over from other donors' samples. The CDR3 here is CASSTGQGNEKLFF. The CDR3 DNA reads as TGCGCCAGCAGCACAGGACAGGGTAATGAAAAACTGTTTTTT.